The T cell receptor beta chain under discussion was sequenced for a study of OX40 agonist ivuxolimab in advanced cancers. Germline V gene lookup returns CDR1 LNHDA and CDR2 SQIVND (reference sequence). Trimming cost V 6 bases and J 6 bases, with 17 bases left between them. The CDR3 spans 14 residues. Measured with immunoSEQ multiplex PCR; TCRdb has only the in-frame clones, and not every one. The sample yields fewer than 75,000 clones, about 87% seen once. The chain has TRBV19 and TRBJ1-2; a possible D gene is TRBD1 (6 bases). This material consisted of CD4+ or CD8+ T cells sorted from blood, taken in a trial of the OX40 agonist ivuxolimab. This receptor was taken from an adult with an advanced solid tumor such as melanoma, head and neck, liver or kidney cancer. DNA of the CDR3: TGTGCCAGTAGAACTACTAAACAGGGAGATGGCTACACCTTC. Translating it yields CASRTTKQGDGYTF.